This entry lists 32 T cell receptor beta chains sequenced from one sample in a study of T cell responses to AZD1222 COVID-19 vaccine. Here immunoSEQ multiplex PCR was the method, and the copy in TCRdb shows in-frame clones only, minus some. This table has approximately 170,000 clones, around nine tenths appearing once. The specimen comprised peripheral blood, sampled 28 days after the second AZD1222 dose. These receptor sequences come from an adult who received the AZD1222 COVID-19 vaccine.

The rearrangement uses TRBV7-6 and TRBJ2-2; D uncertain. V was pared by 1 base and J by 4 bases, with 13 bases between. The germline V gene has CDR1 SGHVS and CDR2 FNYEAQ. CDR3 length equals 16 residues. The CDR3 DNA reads TGTGCCAGCAGCTTAGTTTCCAGGTTCCCCACCGGGGAGCTGTTTTTT. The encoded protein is CASSLVSRFPTGELFF.

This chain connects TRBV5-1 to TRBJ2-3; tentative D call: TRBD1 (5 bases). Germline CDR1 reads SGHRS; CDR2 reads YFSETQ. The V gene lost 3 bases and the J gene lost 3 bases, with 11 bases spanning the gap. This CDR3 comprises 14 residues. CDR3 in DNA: TGCGCCAGCAGCTCCAGGGTTGCTACAGATACGCAGTATTTT. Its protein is CASSSRVATDTQYF. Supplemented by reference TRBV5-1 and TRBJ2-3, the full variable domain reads KAGVTQTPRYLIKTRGQQVTLSCSPISGHRSVSWYQQTPGQGLQFLFEYFSETQRNKGNFPGRFSGRQFSNSRSEMNVSTLELGDSALYLCASSSRVATDTQYFGPGTRLTVL.

The CDR3 bases are TGTGCAAGTCGCTTAGTGCTGGGCAGGGATATAACTGAAGCTTTCTTT. The encoded protein is CASRLVLGRDITEAFF. The V and J genes are TRBV12-2 and TRBJ1-1; TRBD1, the table's D call, was not compared with the DNA. TRBV12-2 is reported as a pseudogene. The CDR3 loop spans 16 amino acids.

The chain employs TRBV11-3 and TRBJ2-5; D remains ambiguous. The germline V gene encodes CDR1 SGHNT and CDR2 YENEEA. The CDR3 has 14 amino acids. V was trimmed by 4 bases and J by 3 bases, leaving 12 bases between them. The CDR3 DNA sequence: TGTGCCAGCAGCTCTGGGCAGCCCGAAGAGACCCAGTACTTC. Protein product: CASSSGQPEETQYF.

DNA for the CDR3: TGTGCCAGCAGCCAAAACAGGGGGCCTGGAGATACGCAGTATTTT. It translates to CASSQNRGPGDTQYF. This chain links TRBV6-6 with TRBJ2-3, with TRBD1 identical over 9 bases. Germline CDR1 and CDR2: MNHNY and SVGAGI (reference sequence). V was clipped by 6 bases and J by 5 bases; unmatched bases: 9. The CDR3 is 15 amino acids.

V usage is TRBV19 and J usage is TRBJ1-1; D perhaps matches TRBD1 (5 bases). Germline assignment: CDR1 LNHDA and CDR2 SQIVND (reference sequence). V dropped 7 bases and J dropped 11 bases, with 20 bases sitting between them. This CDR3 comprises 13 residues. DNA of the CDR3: TGTGCCAGTACCCCAGCTGTACAGGCAGCCGCTTTCTTT. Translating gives CASTPAVQAAAFF.

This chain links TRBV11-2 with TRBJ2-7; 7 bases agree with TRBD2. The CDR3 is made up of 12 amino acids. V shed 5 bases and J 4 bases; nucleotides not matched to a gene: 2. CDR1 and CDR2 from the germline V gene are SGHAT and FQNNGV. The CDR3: CASSPGGYEQYF. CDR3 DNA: TGTGCCAGCAGCCCGGGAGGTTACGAGCAGTACTTC. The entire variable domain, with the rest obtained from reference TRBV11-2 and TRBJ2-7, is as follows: EAGVAQSPRYKIIEKRQSVAFWCNPISGHATLYWYQQILGQGPKLLIQFQNNGVVDDSQLPKDRFSAERLKGVDSTLKIQPAKLEDSAVYLCASSPGGYEQYFGPGTRLTVT.

Here the CDR3 reads CASSFSSPNRETQYF. CDR3 DNA: TGCGCCAGCAGCTTCAGCAGTCCAAATCGGGAGACCCAGTACTTC. This chain connects TRBV5-1 to TRBJ2-5; the D is unclear. CDR1 and CDR2 (germline): SGHRS, YFSETQ. Between the trimmed V and J ends, which lost 2 bases and 5 bases, there was a span of 16 bases. CDR3 size: 15 residues.

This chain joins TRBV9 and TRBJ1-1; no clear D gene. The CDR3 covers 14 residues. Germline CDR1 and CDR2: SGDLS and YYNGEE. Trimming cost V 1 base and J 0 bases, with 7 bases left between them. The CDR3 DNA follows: TGTGCCAGCAGCGTAACAGTTATGAACACTGAAGCTTTCTTT. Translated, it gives CASSVTVMNTEAFF.

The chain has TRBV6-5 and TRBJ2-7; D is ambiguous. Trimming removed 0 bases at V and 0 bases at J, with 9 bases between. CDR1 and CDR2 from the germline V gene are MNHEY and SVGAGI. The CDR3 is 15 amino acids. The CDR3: CASSYSSGRSYEQYF. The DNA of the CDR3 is TGTGCCAGCAGTTACTCATCAGGCCGCTCCTACGAGCAGTACTTC.

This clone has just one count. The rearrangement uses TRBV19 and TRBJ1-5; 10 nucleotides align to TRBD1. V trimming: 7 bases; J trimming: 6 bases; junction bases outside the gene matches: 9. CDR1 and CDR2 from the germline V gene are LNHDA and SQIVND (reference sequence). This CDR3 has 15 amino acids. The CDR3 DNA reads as TGTGCCAGTACCCCGACAGGGGGCGTGGGTCAGCCCCAGCATTTT. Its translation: CASTPTGGVGQPQHF.

The CDR3 region has the DNA TGTGCCAGCAGCCTAACTAGCGGGGGCCACACAGATACGCAGTATTTT. It translates to CASSLTSGGHTDTQYF. The V gene is TRBV11-3, the J gene TRBJ2-3; 11 bases agree with TRBD2. The length of the CDR3 is 16 residues. CDR1 and CDR2 from the germline V gene are SGHNT and YENEEA. V lost 5 bases, J lost 2 bases, and 6 bases stayed unmatched.

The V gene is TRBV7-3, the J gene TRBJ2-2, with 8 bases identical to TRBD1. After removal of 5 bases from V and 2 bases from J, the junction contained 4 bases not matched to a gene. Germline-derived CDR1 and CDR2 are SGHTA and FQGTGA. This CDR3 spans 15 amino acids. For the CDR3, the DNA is TGTGCCAGCAGCGAGCAGGGGGCAAACACCGGGGAGCTGTTTTTT. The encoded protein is CASSEQGANTGELFF.

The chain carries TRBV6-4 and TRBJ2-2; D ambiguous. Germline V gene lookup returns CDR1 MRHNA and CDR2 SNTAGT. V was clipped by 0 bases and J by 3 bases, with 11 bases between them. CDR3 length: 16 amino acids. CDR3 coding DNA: TGTGCCAGCAGTGACTCGAGTACCCCAGACACCGGGGAGCTGTTTTTT. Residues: CASSDSSTPDTGELFF.

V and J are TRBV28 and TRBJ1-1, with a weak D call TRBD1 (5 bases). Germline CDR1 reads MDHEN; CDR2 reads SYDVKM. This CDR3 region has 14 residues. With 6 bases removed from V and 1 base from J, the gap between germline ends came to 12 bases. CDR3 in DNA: TGTGCCAGCAGGGGCGGGACGGGGAACACTGAAGCTTTCTTT. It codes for CASRGGTGNTEAFF. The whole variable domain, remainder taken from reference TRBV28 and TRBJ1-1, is DVKVTQSSRYLVKRTGEKVFLECVQDMDHENMFWYRQDPGLGLRLIYFSYDVKMKEKGDIPEGYSVSREKKERFSLILESASTNQTSMYLCASRGGTGNTEAFFGQGTRLTVV.

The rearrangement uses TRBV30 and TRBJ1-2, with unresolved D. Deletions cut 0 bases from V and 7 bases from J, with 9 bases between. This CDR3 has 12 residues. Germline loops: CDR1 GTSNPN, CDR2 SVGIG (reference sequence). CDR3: CAWSVRGGGYTF. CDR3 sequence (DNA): TGTGCCTGGAGTGTACGGGGAGGTGGCTACACCTTC.

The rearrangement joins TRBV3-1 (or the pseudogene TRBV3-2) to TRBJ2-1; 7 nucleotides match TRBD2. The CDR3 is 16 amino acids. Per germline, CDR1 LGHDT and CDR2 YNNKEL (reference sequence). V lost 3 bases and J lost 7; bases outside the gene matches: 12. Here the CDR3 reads CASSHATRTGGNEQFF. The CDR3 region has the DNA TGTGCCAGCAGCCATGCGACACGAACCGGGGGGAATGAGCAGTTCTTC.

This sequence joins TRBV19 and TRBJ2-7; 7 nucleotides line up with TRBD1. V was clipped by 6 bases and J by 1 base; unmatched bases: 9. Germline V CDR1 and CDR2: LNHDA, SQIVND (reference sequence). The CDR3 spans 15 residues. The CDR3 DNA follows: TGTGCCAGTAGCAACAGGGGTGGAAGTTCCTACGAGCAGTACTTC. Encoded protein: CASSNRGGSSYEQYF.

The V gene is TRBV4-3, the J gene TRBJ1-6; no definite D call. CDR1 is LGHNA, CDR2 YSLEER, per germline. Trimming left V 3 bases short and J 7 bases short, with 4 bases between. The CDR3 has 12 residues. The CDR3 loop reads CASSHQNSPLHF. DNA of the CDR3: TGCGCCAGCAGCCATCAAAATTCACCCCTCCACTTT.

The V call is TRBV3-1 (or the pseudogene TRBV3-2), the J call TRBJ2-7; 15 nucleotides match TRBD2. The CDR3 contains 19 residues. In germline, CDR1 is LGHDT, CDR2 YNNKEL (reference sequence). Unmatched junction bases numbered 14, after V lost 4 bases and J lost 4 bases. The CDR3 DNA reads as TGTGCCAGCAGCCCTAATCGCCTGAGGACTAGCGGGGGGGTGTACGAGCAGTACTTC. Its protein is CASSPNRLRTSGGVYEQYF.

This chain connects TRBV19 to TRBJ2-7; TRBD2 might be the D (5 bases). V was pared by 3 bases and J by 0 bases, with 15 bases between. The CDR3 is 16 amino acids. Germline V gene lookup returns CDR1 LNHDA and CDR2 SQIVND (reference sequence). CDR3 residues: CASSMGRASSSYEQYF. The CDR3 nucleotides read TGTGCCAGTAGTATGGGGAGAGCGTCGAGCTCCTACGAGCAGTACTTC.

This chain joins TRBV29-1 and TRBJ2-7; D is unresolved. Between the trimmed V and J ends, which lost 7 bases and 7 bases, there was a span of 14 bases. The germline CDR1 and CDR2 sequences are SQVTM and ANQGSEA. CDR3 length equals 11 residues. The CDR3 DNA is TGCAGCGCGACGGGTTTGGGGGAGCAGTACTTC. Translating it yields CSATGLGEQYF.

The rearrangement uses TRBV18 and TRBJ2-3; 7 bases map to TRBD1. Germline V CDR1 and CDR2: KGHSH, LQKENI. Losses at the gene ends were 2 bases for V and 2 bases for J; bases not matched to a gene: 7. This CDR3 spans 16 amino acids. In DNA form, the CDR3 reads TGTGCCAGCTCACCATACCGACAGGGAAACACAGATACGCAGTATTTT. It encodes CASSPYRQGNTDTQYF.

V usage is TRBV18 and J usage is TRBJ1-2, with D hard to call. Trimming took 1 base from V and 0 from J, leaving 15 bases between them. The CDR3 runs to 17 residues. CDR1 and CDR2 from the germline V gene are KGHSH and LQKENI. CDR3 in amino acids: CASSPLAISGSNYGYTF. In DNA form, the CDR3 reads TGTGCCAGCTCACCACTAGCGATTTCGGGTTCTAACTATGGCTACACCTTC.

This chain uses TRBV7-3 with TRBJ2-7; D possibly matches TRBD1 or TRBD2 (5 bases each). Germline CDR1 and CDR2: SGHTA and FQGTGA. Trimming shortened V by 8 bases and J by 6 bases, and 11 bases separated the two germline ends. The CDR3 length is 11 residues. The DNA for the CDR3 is TGTGCCAGCGGCTATGGGGGCGAGCAGTACTTC. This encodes CASGYGGEQYF.

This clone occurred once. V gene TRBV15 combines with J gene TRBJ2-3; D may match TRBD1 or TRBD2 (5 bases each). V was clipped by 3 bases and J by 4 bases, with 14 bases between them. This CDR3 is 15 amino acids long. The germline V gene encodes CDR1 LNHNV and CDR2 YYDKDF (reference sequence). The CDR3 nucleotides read TGTGCCACCAGCAGCTTTCTGGGGGATGCAGATACGCAGTATTTT. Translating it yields CATSSFLGDADTQYF.

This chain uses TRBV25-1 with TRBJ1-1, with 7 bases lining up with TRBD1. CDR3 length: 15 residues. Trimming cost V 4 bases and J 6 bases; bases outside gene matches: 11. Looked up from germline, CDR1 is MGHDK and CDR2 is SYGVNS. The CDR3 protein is CASSVKGAQIAEAFF. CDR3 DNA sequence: TGTGCCAGCAGTGTAAAGGGGGCGCAAATCGCTGAAGCTTTCTTT.

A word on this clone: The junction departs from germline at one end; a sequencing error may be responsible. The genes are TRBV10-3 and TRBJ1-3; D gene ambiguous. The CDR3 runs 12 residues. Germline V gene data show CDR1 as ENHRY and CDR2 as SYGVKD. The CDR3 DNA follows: TGTGCAATCAAGGAATCTGGAAACACCATATATTTT. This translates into CAIKESGNTIYF.

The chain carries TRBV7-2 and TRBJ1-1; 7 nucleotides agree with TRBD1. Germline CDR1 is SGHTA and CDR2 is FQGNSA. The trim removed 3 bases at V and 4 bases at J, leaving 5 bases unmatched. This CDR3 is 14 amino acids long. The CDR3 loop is CASSLTGTSTEAFF. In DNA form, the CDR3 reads TGTGCCAGCAGCTTGACAGGGACGTCCACTGAAGCTTTCTTT.

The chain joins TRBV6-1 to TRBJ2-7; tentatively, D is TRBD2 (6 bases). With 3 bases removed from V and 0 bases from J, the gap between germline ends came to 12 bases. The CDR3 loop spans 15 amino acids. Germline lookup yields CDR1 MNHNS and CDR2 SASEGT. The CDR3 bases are TGTGCCAGCAGTGATACCGGGACTCCCTCCTACGAGCAGTACTTC. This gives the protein CASSDTGTPSYEQYF.

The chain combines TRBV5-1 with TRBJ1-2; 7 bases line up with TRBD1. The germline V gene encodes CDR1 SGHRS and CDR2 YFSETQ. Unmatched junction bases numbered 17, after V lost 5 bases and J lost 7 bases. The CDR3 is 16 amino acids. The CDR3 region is CASRLGQSKGKGGYTF. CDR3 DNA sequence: TGCGCCAGCAGACTGGGACAGTCTAAAGGGAAGGGTGGCTACACCTTC.

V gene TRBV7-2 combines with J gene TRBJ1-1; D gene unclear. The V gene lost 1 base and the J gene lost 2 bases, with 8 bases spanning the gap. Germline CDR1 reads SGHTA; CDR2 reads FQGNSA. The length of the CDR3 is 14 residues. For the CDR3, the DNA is TGTGCCAGCAGCTTAGTTGGTCTTAACACTGAAGCTTTCTTT. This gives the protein CASSLVGLNTEAFF.